This entry lists 28 T cell receptor beta chains sequenced from one sample in a study of T cell responses to AZD1222 COVID-19 vaccine. Produced via immunoSEQ multiplex PCR; TCRdb's table is partial and in-frame only. The sample comprises 100,000 or so clones, roughly nine tenths of which are singletons, and 3.7% rests with the top ten. The sample was peripheral blood, taken on day 0 of AZD1222 vaccination. These receptors came from an adult in good health.

V and J are TRBV7-9 and TRBJ1-3; unclear D gene. The CDR3 is 14 amino acids. Trimming cost V 3 bases and J 1 base, with 7 bases left between them. Germline V gene sequence: CDR1 SEHNR, CDR2 FQNEAQ (reference sequence). CDR3 nucleotide sequence: TGTGCCAGCAGCTTGAGTAATTCTGGAAACACCATATATTTT. Amino acids: CASSLSNSGNTIYF. Drawing the rest from reference TRBV7-9 and TRBJ1-3, the complete variable domain is DTGVSQNPRHKITKRGQNVTFRCDPISEHNRLYWYRQTLGQGPEFLTYFQNEAQLEKSRLLSDRFSAERPKGSFSTLEIQRTEQGDSAMYLCASSLSNSGNTIYFGEGSWLTVV.

The J gene is TRBJ1-5, the V gene TRBV23-1, with a tentative D call TRBD1 (6 bases). TRBV23-1 is given ORF status, its function remaining uncertain. The CDR3 contains 13 residues. V was cut by 7 bases and J by 1 base, with 8 bases left in between. The CDR3 DNA reads as TGCGCCAGCAAAAGGGGGAGCAATCAGCCCCAGCATTTT. This encodes CASKRGSNQPQHF.

In this sample, this clone turned up once. V and J are TRBV5-4 and TRBJ1-3, with D uncertain. The CDR3 runs 15 residues. Germline CDR1 SGHNT, CDR2 YYREEE (reference sequence). V lost 3 bases and J 4 bases, leaving 14 bases between the germline ends. The CDR3 sequence is CASSSVGFSGNTIYF. In DNA, the CDR3 is TGTGCCAGCAGCTCAGTGGGCTTTTCCGGAAACACCATATATTTT.

The chain has TRBV5-5 and TRBJ1-1; unclear D gene. This CDR3 is 13 amino acids long. The germline V gene has CDR1 SGHKS and CDR2 YYEKEE (reference sequence). V was cut by 4 bases and J by 12 bases, with 19 bases left in between. CDR3 region: CASSLWPQRVTFF. The CDR3 coding sequence is TGTGCCAGCAGCCTATGGCCCCAAAGGGTAACTTTCTTT. Full variable domain (outside the CDR3, taken from reference TRBV5-5 and TRBJ1-1): DAGVTQSPTHLIKTRGQQVTLRCSPISGHKSVSWYQQVLGQGPQFIFQYYEKEERGRGNFPDRFSARQFPNYSSELNVNALLLGDSALYLCASSLWPQRVTFFGQGTRLTVV.

This chain links TRBV7-2 with TRBJ2-5; no reliable D call. This CDR3 is 14 amino acids long. V gave up 1 base and J gave up 5 bases, with 11 bases separating them. Germline values: CDR1 SGHTA, CDR2 FQGNSA. CDR3 sequence: CASSLDPNVETQYF. As DNA, the CDR3 is TGTGCCAGCAGCTTAGATCCGAATGTGGAGACCCAGTACTTC.

This chain uses TRBV19 with TRBJ1-4; possible D gene TRBD1, 5 bases. The CDR3 is 13 amino acids. V lost 7 bases and J lost 13, with 19 bases in between. Germline lookup yields CDR1 LNHDA and CDR2 SQIVND (reference sequence). CDR3 loop: CASTHSGGVSLFF. CDR3 DNA: TGTGCCAGTACCCACTCGGGGGGGGTTTCACTGTTTTTT.

J is TRBJ1-2 and V is TRBV5-3; D may be TRBD1 (5 bases). TRBV5-3 is flagged as an ORF with uncertain function. The length of the CDR3 is 16 residues. V was cut by 3 bases and J by 7 bases, with 22 bases left in between. The CDR3 protein is CARSSTGTQSSRGYTF. The CDR3 DNA reads TGTGCCAGAAGCTCCACAGGAACCCAATCCTCACGTGGCTACACCTTC.

Regarding this clone: Relative to the germline gene, one junction end is altered; a read error may explain this. The chain uses TRBV7-7 and TRBJ2-1, with 13 bases that match TRBD2. This CDR3 spans 17 amino acids. Per germline, CDR1 SSHAT and CDR2 FNYEAQ (reference sequence). The CDR3 region has the DNA TGTGCTAGCAGCCCTCTTAGAGGACTAGCGGGGGACAATGAGCAGTTCTTC. This sequence encodes CASSPLRGLAGDNEQFF. Together with reference TRBV7-7 and TRBJ2-1, the CDR3 gives the full variable domain: GAGVSQSPRYKVTKRGQDVTLRCDPISSHATLYWYQQALGQGPEFLTYFNYEAQPDKSGLPSDRFSAERPEGSISTLTIQRTEQRDSAMYRCASSPLRGLAGDNEQFFGPGTRLTVL.

The chain combines TRBV5-1 with TRBJ2-6; D is unclear. The CDR3 covers 14 residues. V lost 6 bases and J lost 2, with 9 bases in between. Germline values: CDR1 SGHRS, CDR2 YFSETQ. The CDR3 spells CASMSGTGANVLTF. In nucleotides, the CDR3 is TGCGCCAGCATGTCAGGCACTGGGGCCAACGTCCTGACTTTC. The whole variable domain, remainder taken from reference TRBV5-1 and TRBJ2-6, is KAGVTQTPRYLIKTRGQQVTLSCSPISGHRSVSWYQQTPGQGLQFLFEYFSETQRNKGNFPGRFSGRQFSNSRSEMNVSTLELGDSALYLCASMSGTGANVLTFGAGSRLTVL.

This rearrangement joins TRBV18 to TRBJ1-4, with no clear D. The germline CDR1 and CDR2 sequences are KGHSH and LQKENI. Deletions cut 3 bases from V and 5 bases from J, with 7 bases between. CDR3 size: 13 residues. The chain's CDR3 is CASSPNRNEKLFF. The CDR3 region has the DNA TGTGCCAGCTCACCTAACAGAAATGAAAAACTGTTTTTT.

V is TRBV4-2 and J is TRBJ2-5; the match to TRBD2 covers 7 bases. Germline CDR1 is LGHNA and CDR2 is YNFKEQ. This CDR3 spans 18 amino acids. The V and J ends lost 1 base and 4 bases, in that order; junction bases with no gene match: 15. CDR3 in amino acids: CASSQGRGRRGFGETQYF. CDR3 sequence (DNA): TGTGCCAGCAGCCAAGGACGAGGCCGGCGGGGGTTCGGAGAGACCCAGTACTTC.

The chain's CDR3 is CASSPRGAYEQYF. The CDR3 DNA follows: TGTGCCAGCAGCCCCCGGGGGGCCTACGAGCAGTACTTC. V usage is TRBV13 and J usage is TRBJ2-7; 7 bases are shared with TRBD2. This CDR3 is 13 amino acids long. The V gene's germline CDR1 is PRHDT and CDR2 FYEKMQ (reference sequence). The trim removed 5 bases at V and 2 bases at J, leaving 3 bases unmatched.

The chain joins TRBV7-8 to TRBJ1-5, with no clear D. The CDR3 is 15 amino acids. The germline V gene encodes CDR1 SGHVS and CDR2 FQNEAQ. Trimming removed 1 base at V and 0 bases at J, with 7 bases between. The CDR3 bases are TGTGCCAGCAGCTTAGTCCAGAATAGCAATCAGCCCCAGCATTTT. It encodes CASSLVQNSNQPQHF.

The rearrangement uses TRBV6-4 and TRBJ2-2; the match to TRBD1 covers 7 bases. Trimming cost V 8 bases and J 4 bases; bases outside gene matches: 7. CDR1 and CDR2 (germline): MRHNA, SNTAGT. The CDR3 extends over 14 amino acids. CDR3 in amino acids: CASSQDRSTGELFF. The CDR3 DNA follows: TGTGCCAGCTCCCAGGACAGGAGCACCGGGGAGCTGTTTTTT.

The gene calls are TRBV9 and TRBJ2-1; 13 nucleotides align to TRBD2. The ends lost 3 bases at V and 8 bases at J; junction bases unmatched: 8. The CDR3 runs 16 residues. CDR1 and CDR2 from the germline V gene are SGDLS and YYNGEE. In nucleotides, the CDR3 is TGTGCCAGCAGCGCGAGAACTAGCGGGGGGGCATATGAGCAGTTCTTC. It translates to CASSARTSGGAYEQFF.

The chain combines TRBV24-1 with TRBJ1-2, with 9 bases that match TRBD1. The trim removed 3 bases at V and 7 bases at J, leaving 8 bases unmatched. The CDR3 covers 15 residues. Germline V gene sequence: CDR1 KGHDR, CDR2 SFDVKD. DNA of the CDR3: TGTGCCACCAGTGATGCCGCCGGGACAGGGTTTGGCTACACCTTC. Its translation: CATSDAAGTGFGYTF.

The chain combines TRBV7-9 with TRBJ2-7; D not resolved. Germline CDR1 SEHNR, CDR2 FQNEAQ (reference sequence). The CDR3 runs 15 residues. V shed 3 bases and J shed 2 bases, with 14 bases lying between them. This CDR3 reads CASSLLGGATYEQYF. Here the CDR3 DNA reads TGTGCCAGCAGCTTGTTAGGCGGTGCCACCTACGAGCAGTACTTC.

This rearrangement joins TRBV6-1 to TRBJ1-6, with D unclear. Per the germline V gene, CDR1 is MNHNS and CDR2 is SASEGT. Trimming stripped 1 base from V and 0 bases from J, with 10 bases between. The CDR3 extends over 17 amino acids. CDR3 sequence reads: CASSEVPPSSYNSPLHF. The DNA of the CDR3 is TGTGCCAGCAGTGAAGTACCGCCGAGCTCCTATAATTCACCCCTCCACTTT.

The chain uses TRBV19 and TRBJ2-3, with D hard to call. Germline CDR1 reads LNHDA; CDR2 reads SQIVND (reference sequence). With 4 bases removed from V and 3 bases from J, the gap between germline ends came to 11 bases. The CDR3 spans 14 residues. The CDR3 here is CASSSSGETDTQYF. The CDR3 coding sequence is TGTGCCAGTAGTAGTTCTGGGGAAACAGATACGCAGTATTTT. The entire variable domain, with the rest obtained from reference TRBV19 and TRBJ2-3, is as follows: DGGITQSPKYLFRKEGQNVTLSCEQNLNHDAMYWYRQDPGQGLRLIYYSQIVNDFQKGDIAEGYSVSREKKESFPLTVTSAQKNPTAFYLCASSSSGETDTQYFGPGTRLTVL.

In its sample, this clone was seen once. V and J are TRBV6-5 and TRBJ2-7, with D unresolved. Germline lookup yields CDR1 MNHEY and CDR2 SVGAGI. The ends were cut back, 2 bases at V and 2 bases at J, with 10 bases in the middle. CDR3 length: 14 residues. The CDR3 sequence is CASSYLSGTYEQYF. Written as DNA, the CDR3 is TGTGCCAGCAGTTACCTCTCAGGTACCTACGAGCAGTACTTC.

The count of this clone is one. The chain links TRBV5-4 to TRBJ2-2; no clear D. Trimming pared 4 bases from V and 0 bases from J, leaving 13 bases between. CDR1 and CDR2 (germline): SGHNT, YYREEE (reference sequence). The CDR3 runs to 16 residues. The CDR3 sequence: CASSDTAQSNTGELFF. In DNA, the CDR3 is TGTGCCAGCAGCGACACGGCGCAATCGAACACCGGGGAGCTGTTTTTT. The variable domain in full, completed from reference TRBV5-4 and TRBJ2-2, reads ETGVTQSPTHLIKTRGQQVTLRCSSQSGHNTVSWYQQALGQGPQFIFQYYREEENGRGNFPPRFSGLQFPNYSSELNVNALELDDSALYLCASSDTAQSNTGELFFGEGSRLTVL.

The chain couples TRBV10-3 to TRBJ1-1, with 8 bases lining up with TRBD1. Germline V gene data show CDR1 as ENHRY and CDR2 as SYGVKD. V lost 6 bases and J lost 1; bases outside the gene matches: 4. The CDR3 totals 14 residues. The CDR3 nucleotides read TGTGCCATCAGCGGACAGGGAGGGAACACTGAAGCTTTCTTT. Amino acids: CAISGQGGNTEAFF.

This chain joins TRBV5-5 and TRBJ2-5, with D perhaps given as TRBD1 or TRBD2 (6 bases each). The V end lost 6 bases, the J end lost 5 bases, and 20 bases lay between the germline ends. The CDR3 has 15 amino acids. Germline assignment: CDR1 SGHKS and CDR2 YYEKEE (reference sequence). The CDR3 DNA sequence: TGTGCCAGCACCCGGGGGCGGGCCAACGGGGAGACCCAGTACTTC. Translation: CASTRGRANGETQYF.

The V and J genes are TRBV5-5 and TRBJ1-1; D may be TRBD1 (6 bases). The ends were cut back, 7 bases at V and 4 bases at J, with 17 bases in the middle. The germline V gene has CDR1 SGHKS and CDR2 YYEKEE (reference sequence). The CDR3 runs to 14 residues. CDR3 bases: TGTGCCAGCTCGCCGCGGGGGCTGACCACTGAAGCTTTCTTT. As protein: CASSPRGLTTEAFF. Supplemented by reference TRBV5-5 and TRBJ1-1, the full variable domain reads DAGVTQSPTHLIKTRGQQVTLRCSPISGHKSVSWYQQVLGQGPQFIFQYYEKEERGRGNFPDRFSARQFPNYSSELNVNALLLGDSALYLCASSPRGLTTEAFFGQGTRLTVV.

The CDR3 here is CASSLRGGTYEQYF. The CDR3 coding sequence is TGTGCCAGCAGCTTAAGGGGGGGCACCTACGAGCAGTACTTC. The genes are TRBV7-2 and TRBJ2-7; possible D gene TRBD2, 7 bases. The CDR3 is 14 amino acids. V was trimmed by 2 bases and J by 2 bases, leaving 10 bases between them. Germline V gene lookup returns CDR1 SGHTA and CDR2 FQGNSA.

The CDR3 DNA follows: TGTGCCAGCATTCGGGACGCCACAGATACGCAGTATTTT. Translation gives CASIRDATDTQYF. This chain joins TRBV2 and TRBJ2-3, with D possibly being TRBD1 or TRBD2 (5 bases each). CDR1 SNHLY and CDR2 FYNNEI come from the germline V gene. This CDR3 is built from 13 residues. V shed 7 bases and J shed 2 bases, with 10 bases lying between them.

The J gene is TRBJ1-2, the V gene TRBV9; 9 bases are shared with TRBD1. Trimming removed 6 bases from V and 5 bases from J; junction bases left unmatched: 17. The CDR3 sequence is 17 residues long. Germline CDR1 is SGDLS and CDR2 is YYNGEE. The CDR3 nucleotides are TGTGCCAGCAACAAGGGACAGGGTTCGACGACCCAATATGGCTACACCTTC. Residues: CASNKGQGSTTQYGYTF.

This chain uses TRBV28 with TRBJ2-7, with D unclear. Germline V gene lookup returns CDR1 MDHEN and CDR2 SYDVKM. The CDR3 runs to 15 residues. V was trimmed by 7 bases and J by 2 bases, leaving 18 bases between them. Here the CDR3 reads CASIGGRMNPYEQYF. The CDR3 coding sequence is TGTGCCAGCATTGGCGGTCGAATGAACCCCTACGAGCAGTACTTC.